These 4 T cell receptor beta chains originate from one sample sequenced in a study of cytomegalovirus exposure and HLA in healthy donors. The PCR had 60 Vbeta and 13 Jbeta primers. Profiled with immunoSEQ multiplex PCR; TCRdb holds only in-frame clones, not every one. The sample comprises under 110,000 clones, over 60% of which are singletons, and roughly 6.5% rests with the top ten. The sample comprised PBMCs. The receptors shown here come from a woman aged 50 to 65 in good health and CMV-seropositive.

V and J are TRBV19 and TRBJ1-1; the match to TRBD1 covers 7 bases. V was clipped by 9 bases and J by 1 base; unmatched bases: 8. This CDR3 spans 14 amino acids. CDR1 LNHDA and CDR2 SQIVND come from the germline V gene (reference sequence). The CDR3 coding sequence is TGTGCCAGCACTTGGAGGGGGCGGAACACTGAAGCTTTCTTT. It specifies CASTWRGRNTEAFF.

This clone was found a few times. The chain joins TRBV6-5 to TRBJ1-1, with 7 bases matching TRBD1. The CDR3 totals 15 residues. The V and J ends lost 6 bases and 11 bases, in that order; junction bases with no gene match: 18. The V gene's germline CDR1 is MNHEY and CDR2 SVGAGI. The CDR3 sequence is CASSPDRVGTRAAFF. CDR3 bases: TGTGCCAGCAGCCCCGACAGGGTTGGAACCCGGGCCGCTTTCTTT.

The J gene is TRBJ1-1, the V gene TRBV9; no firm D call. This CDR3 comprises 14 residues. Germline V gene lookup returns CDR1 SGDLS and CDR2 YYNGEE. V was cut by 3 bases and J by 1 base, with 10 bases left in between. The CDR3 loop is CASSAGLQNTEAFF. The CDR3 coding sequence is TGTGCCAGCAGCGCCGGACTGCAGAACACTGAAGCTTTCTTT. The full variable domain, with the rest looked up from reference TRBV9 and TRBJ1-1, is DSGVTQTPKHLITATGQRVTLRCSPRSGDLSVYWYQQSLDQGLQFLIQYYNGEERAKGNILERFSAQQFPDLHSELNLSSLELGDSALYFCASSAGLQNTEAFFGQGTRLTVV.

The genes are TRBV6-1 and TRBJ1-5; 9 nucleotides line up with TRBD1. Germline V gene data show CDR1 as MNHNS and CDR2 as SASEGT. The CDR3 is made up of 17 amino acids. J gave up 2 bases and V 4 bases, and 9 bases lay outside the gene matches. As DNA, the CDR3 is TGTGCCAGCAGTGGTAACAGGGGGCGAACCGGCAATCAGCCCCAGCATTTT. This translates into CASSGNRGRTGNQPQHF.